This section outlines one T cell receptor beta chain sequence together with its context. This sample is drawn from a study of cytomegalovirus exposure and HLA in healthy donors. Primers for the PCR totalled 60 Vbeta and 13 Jbeta. Under the authors' procedure: In a later analysis, 80 million or so unique TCR beta chains included roughly 11 million shared by two or more donors. The data were produced by immunoSEQ multiplex PCR, yet TCRdb's version contains in-frame clones alone and is incomplete. The V and J calls and clone size were taken over from that table, and D and trimming were inferred from the DNA. The sample comprises about 230,000 clones, just over 75% of which are singletons, and roughly 2.5% rests with the top ten. CDR1 and CDR2 from the germline V gene are GTSNPN and SVGIG (reference sequence). Trimming pared 5 bases from V and 0 bases from J, leaving 10 bases between. This CDR3 region has 13 residues.

Though nominally healthy at sampling, donors likely had unrecorded immune exposures. Specimen: PBMCs. The clonotype originates from a woman aged 55-69 years in good health and CMV-seropositive. This chain joins TRBV30 and TRBJ1-2; possibly TRBD1 for D (5 bases). As DNA, the CDR3 is TGTGCCTGGGACGCAGGGACTAACTATGGCTACACCTTC. Its translation: CAWDAGTNYGYTF. The whole variable domain, remainder taken from reference TRBV30 and TRBJ1-2, is SQTIHQWPATLVQPVGSPLSLECTVEGTSNPNLYWYRQAAGRGLQLLFYSVGIGQISSEVPQNLSASRPQDRQFILSSKKLLLSDSGFYLCAWDAGTNYGYTFGSGTRLTVV.